Below, 21 T cell receptor beta chains from the same sample are listed, as sequenced in a study of cytomegalovirus exposure and HLA in healthy donors. The PCR employed 60 Vbeta primers together with 13 Jbeta primers. The table came from immunoSEQ multiplex PCR; TCRdb's copy has only in-frame clones and leaves some out. The profile shows about 150,000 clones, about three quarters of them singletons. Sequencing was carried out using PBMCs. These receptors were taken from a female donor in good health and CMV-seropositive.

Concerning this clone: An end of the junction differs from the germline gene, which may be a read error. This chain uses TRBV7-9 with TRBJ1-1; no clear D. This CDR3 contains 14 residues. Germline CDR1 and CDR2: SEHNR and FQNEAQ (reference sequence). CDR3 protein: CSSSLGEVDTEAFF. In DNA form, the CDR3 reads TGTTCCAGCAGCTTAGGCGAGGTGGACACTGAAGCTTTCTTT.

This sequence joins TRBV5-1 and TRBJ2-7; 9 bases line up with TRBD2. CDR1 and CDR2 (germline): SGHRS, YFSETQ. V lost 4 bases and J lost 6; bases outside the gene matches: 17. CDR3 size: 17 residues. CDR3 in DNA: TGCGCCAGCAGCATCCACGGAGAGGGCGGGGGGGCCATCGAGCAGTACTTC. Translated: CASSIHGEGGGAIEQYF.

This chain links TRBV29-1 with TRBJ2-1; 9 bases map to TRBD1. V lost 7 bases to trimming and J lost 8 bases; unmatched junction nucleotides: 12. Germline values: CDR1 SQVTM, CDR2 ANQGSEA. This CDR3 contains 14 residues. CDR3 sequence: CSALDGTGLDEQFF. For the CDR3, the DNA is TGCAGCGCGTTGGATGGGACAGGGTTGGATGAGCAGTTCTTC.

This clone has a handful of counts. This rearrangement joins TRBV12-5 to TRBJ2-7, with a tentative D call TRBD2 (7 bases). V was shortened by 2 bases and J by 6 bases, with 20 bases between the two germline ends. The length of the CDR3 is 16 residues. CDR1 is LGHNT and CDR2 is FRNRAP in the germline V gene. CDR3 nucleotides: TGTGCTAGTGGTTTGAGACCGGGGGGCGTCAGTGGCGAGCAGTACTTC. It translates to CASGLRPGGVSGEQYF.

Written as DNA, the CDR3 is TGTGCCAGCAGCAAGACAGAGCAAGAGACCCAGTACTTC. The encoded protein is CASSKTEQETQYF. The genes are TRBV5-4 and TRBJ2-5; perhaps TRBD1 as D (5 bases). Looked up from germline, CDR1 is SGHNT and CDR2 is YYREEE (reference sequence). Trimming took 4 bases from V and 2 from J, leaving 9 bases between them. The CDR3 is 13 amino acids.

This chain uses TRBV10-3 with TRBJ2-7, with 7 bases fitting TRBD1. CDR1 is ENHRY, CDR2 SYGVKD, per germline. The ends lost 6 bases at V and 2 bases at J; junction bases unmatched: 7. The CDR3 totals 14 residues. CDR3 sequence reads: CAIRTTGLPYEQYF. Here the CDR3 DNA reads TGTGCCATCAGGACGACAGGGTTACCCTACGAGCAGTACTTC.

The V call is TRBV28, the J call TRBJ1-1; 7 bases map to TRBD1. This CDR3 contains 14 residues. Per germline, CDR1 MDHEN and CDR2 SYDVKM. V dropped 5 bases and J dropped 4; count of bases not matched to a gene: 7. The CDR3 is CASSPPRTGTEAFF. The CDR3 DNA follows: TGTGCCAGCAGTCCCCCCCGGACAGGCACTGAAGCTTTCTTT. The full variable domain, rest sourced from reference TRBV28 and TRBJ1-1, is DVKVTQSSRYLVKRTGEKVFLECVQDMDHENMFWYRQDPGLGLRLIYFSYDVKMKEKGDIPEGYSVSREKKERFSLILESASTNQTSMYLCASSPPRTGTEAFFGQGTRLTVV.

The chain has TRBV21-1 and TRBJ2-1; the tabulated D call, TRBD1, remains unverified against the DNA. TRBV21-1 corresponds to a pseudogene. The CDR3 loop spans 13 amino acids. The CDR3 loop is CASSGGAYNEQFF. The DNA for the CDR3 is TGTGCCAGCAGCGGTGGGGCATACAATGAGCAGTTCTTC.

The count of this clone is one. The chain recombines TRBV30 with TRBJ2-5; D perhaps matches TRBD1 (6 bases). Between the trimmed V and J ends, which lost 5 bases and 5 bases, there was a span of 9 bases. From germline, CDR1 is GTSNPN and CDR2 SVGIG (reference sequence). CDR3 length: 11 residues. The CDR3: CAWGQGETQYF. The CDR3 DNA sequence: TGTGCCTGGGGTCAGGGGGAGACCCAGTACTTC.

The V gene is TRBV27, the J gene TRBJ2-7; TRBD1 matches 8 bases. After removal of 6 bases from V and 5 bases from J, the junction contained 15 bases not matched to a gene. Germline assignment: CDR1 MNHEY and CDR2 SMNVEV (reference sequence). CDR3 length equals 16 residues. The CDR3 DNA reads TGTGCCAGCAGCTTCACCGGACAGGGCCGTCGGAACGAGCAGTACTTC. The encoded protein is CASSFTGQGRRNEQYF.

The CDR3 DNA follows: TGTGCCAGCAGTTACTCGAATTTGGGGGCAGCAGATACGCAGTATTTT. Translation gives CASSYSNLGAADTQYF. This chain links TRBV6-6 with TRBJ2-3, with D possibly matching TRBD1 (6 bases). Deletions cut 0 bases from V and 4 bases from J, with 14 bases between. Germline loops: CDR1 MNHNY, CDR2 SVGAGI (reference sequence). The CDR3 is made up of 16 amino acids.

J is TRBJ1-2 and V is TRBV7-2; 9 bases agree with TRBD1. Per the germline V gene, CDR1 is SGHTA and CDR2 is FQGNSA. There are 15 residues in the CDR3. The V and J ends lost 5 bases and 4 bases, in that order; junction bases with no gene match: 8. The CDR3 DNA is TGTGCCAGCAGCACAACAGGGGGCCATGGCTATGGCTACACCTTC. It encodes CASSTTGGHGYGYTF.

This clone has just one count. V usage is TRBV4-1 and J usage is TRBJ1-1, with 8 positions matching TRBD1. The CDR3 loop spans 16 amino acids. The germline CDR1 and CDR2 sequences are MGHRA and YSYEKL. The V and J ends lost 5 bases and 5 bases, in that order; junction bases with no gene match: 13. The CDR3 coding sequence is TGCGCCAGCAGCTCCAACGTTGGCAGGGGGCAAACTGAAGCTTTCTTT. It is translated as CASSSNVGRGQTEAFF.

The V gene is TRBV6-1, the J gene TRBJ2-5; a possible D gene is TRBD1 (6 bases). Germline-derived CDR1 and CDR2 are MNHNS and SASEGT. V was pared by 4 bases and J by 0 bases, with 9 bases between. This CDR3 has 14 residues. The CDR3 reads CASSANRDQETQYF. The DNA of the CDR3 is TGTGCCAGCAGTGCTAACAGGGACCAAGAGACCCAGTACTTC.

The rearrangement joins TRBV6-1 to TRBJ1-3; 7 bases map to TRBD1. The J segment lost 0 bases and the V segment lost 4 bases, leaving 9 bases of the junction unmatched. The CDR3 is 17 amino acids. CDR1 and CDR2 from the germline V gene are MNHNS and SASEGT. This CDR3 reads CASSVWQGVNSGNTIYF. The CDR3 region has the DNA TGTGCCAGCAGTGTCTGGCAGGGGGTGAACTCTGGAAACACCATATATTTT.

This chain links TRBV10-3 with TRBJ2-1, with TRBD2 matching 14 bases. Germline V lookup: CDR1 ENHRY, CDR2 SYGVKD. The CDR3 runs to 15 residues. V gave up 7 bases and J gave up 6 bases; unmatched junction bases: 5. The CDR3 here is CAIMGGTSGSNEQFF. The DNA of the CDR3 is TGTGCCATCATGGGGGGGACTAGCGGGAGCAATGAGCAGTTCTTC.

The CDR3 DNA reads TGTGCCAGCAGGTCTGGACAGTCAACTAATGAAAAACTGTTTTTT. Protein sequence: CASRSGQSTNEKLFF. The chain employs TRBV2 and TRBJ1-4; D is perhaps TRBD1 (6 bases). Trimming took off 6 bases at V and 0 bases at J, with 11 bases between the two ends. The CDR3 contains 15 residues. The germline gives CDR1 SNHLY, CDR2 FYNNEI.

V and J are TRBV6-5 and TRBJ2-5, with 7 bases identical to TRBD1. The CDR3 totals 16 residues. CDR1 is MNHEY and CDR2 is SVGAGI in the germline V gene. V was pared by 0 bases and J by 4 bases, with 8 bases of the junction left unmatched. The CDR3 protein is CASSYSPHGQAETQYF. CDR3 bases: TGTGCCAGCAGTTACTCGCCCCATGGACAGGCAGAGACCCAGTACTTC.

V and J are TRBV7-6 and TRBJ2-2; the D is unclear. V lost 5 bases and J 6 bases, leaving 16 bases between the germline ends. Germline assignment: CDR1 SGHVS and CDR2 FNYEAQ. This CDR3 contains 15 residues. CDR3 sequence: CASSPVSLVSGELFF. Written as DNA, the CDR3 is TGTGCCAGCAGCCCCGTAAGCCTGGTATCCGGGGAGCTGTTTTTT.

This clone was observed a handful of times. This chain uses TRBV7-9 with TRBJ1-1, with D possibly being TRBD1 (5 bases). The germline V and J ends were trimmed by 7 bases and 4 bases, with 16 bases remaining between them. Germline V CDR1 and CDR2: SEHNR, FQNEAQ (reference sequence). This CDR3 comprises 14 residues. The CDR3 sequence: CASNPQGWRTEAFF. The CDR3 coding sequence is TGTGCCAGCAACCCCCAGGGCTGGCGCACTGAAGCTTTCTTT.

There are a few counts of this clone. The chain has TRBV2 and TRBJ2-3; 8 bases are a match to TRBD1. Germline loops: CDR1 SNHLY, CDR2 FYNNEI. The CDR3 totals 15 residues. J was trimmed by 4 bases and V by 6 bases; bases with no gene match: 9. The CDR3 DNA sequence: TGTGCCAGCAGGGCGACAGGGGTGATCCCAGATACGCAGTATTTT. This translates into CASRATGVIPDTQYF.